The T cell receptor beta chain described here comes from a study of vaccination and CD4 T cells after COVID-19 (dated by TCRdb to 2022 to 2024). Regarding the study in general: SARS-CoV-2 positivity had been established in the convalescent patients by nasal swab PCR, and mild disease was recorded in under ten of these patients and severe disease in one. The spike-specific CD4+ TCR repertoire was compared before and after mRNA vaccination in 10 to 11 COVID-19 convalescent patients and several infection-naive healthy vaccine recipients. Six males and four females were included in the convalescent cohort, with two Hispanic individuals, seven Caucasians, two Asians and one multiracial person represented. Control cultures used a CEFX viral epitope pool as positive control, an HIV-1 Nef peptide pool as negative control, or no peptide. Post-vaccine blood samples were obtained a median of around 74 days after the second vaccine dose, with a range of roughly 12 to 250 days. Two doses of either the Pfizer-BioNTech BNT162b2 vaccine (n=8) or the Moderna mRNA-1273 vaccine (n=2) were administered to participants. Post-COVID blood samples were collected from convalescent patients a median of around 100 days after diagnosis, with a range of roughly 35 to 161 days. Overlapping spike peptide pools from SARS-CoV-2 and from the common cold coronaviruses HCoV-NL63, HCoV-OC43 and HCoV-229E were used as culture stimuli.

About this clonotype itself: Its antigen is currently not known. No much larger clonotype is one base removed from it; base qualities were not supplied.

The sample's treatment or condition, from its label and the paper: roughly 10-day PBMC culture with coronavirus spike peptide pools or control peptides (ViraFEST assay). The ViraFEST assay, used in the study, expanded antigen-specific T cells with peptide pools and then identified the expanded clonotypes through TCR sequencing. The convalescent patients' positive SARS-CoV-2 PCR tests fell between March and December 2020, which was before the Alpha, Beta and Delta variants emerged in the United States. Each well held about 2.2 million PBMCs cultured in IMDM containing about 5% human AB serum and approximately 9.8 IU/ml IL-2, with 8 to 10 ug/ml peptide pools added. On days 3 and 7, half of the culture medium was replaced with fresh IL-2-containing medium. After ten to eleven days of culture, CD4+ T cells were isolated by negative selection using the EasySep CD4+ T cell isolation kit. Ficoll-Paque Plus gradient centrifugation was used to isolate PBMCs from whole blood, and the isolated PBMCs were then either used fresh or cryopreserved at -140C. Triplicate wells were generally used for each culture condition.

Germline trimming: 3 bases from V, 2 bases from J; junction bases outside gene matches: 7. The germline V gene (reference sequence) specifies SEHNR as CDR1 and FQNEAQ as CDR2. From its cysteine to its phenylalanine, the CDR3 spans 16 amino acids. The CDR3 DNA has 48 bases and is translated from base 1. Library prep was done by PCR. DNA from cultured CD4+ T cells underwent TCR sequencing with the Oncomine TCR Beta short-read assay at the Johns Hopkins FTIC core. Genomic DNA was extracted from the cultured CD4+ T cells with the QIAamp micro DNA kit. Oncomine TCR Beta libraries made from cultured CD4+ T cells were pooled using unique dual indexes and sequenced on an Illumina iSeq 100. The paper's processing steps were these. Non-productive sequences were removed, and CDR3s that did not start with C, did not end with F or W, or were shorter than 7 amino acids were discarded. The MANAFEST web application was used to identify antigen-specific clonotypes by comparing peptide-stimulated wells against reference wells and other culture wells. Positive clones required FDR below 0.05, an odds ratio above 5, and productive frequency above 0.1% in at least two of three replicate wells. Cross-reactive clonotypes were defined as significantly expanded in both SARS-CoV-2 spike wells and at least one common cold coronavirus spike condition. Levenshtein distances (stringdist) and unrooted phylogenetic trees (ape) in R version 3.6.1 were used to assess CDR3 homology. The public sequencing data were trimmed at Q25 with fastp and processed into clonotypes with MiXCR by TCRdb, which kept only in-frame beta chains. A single entry per CDR3 protein holds the most common genes and DNA from its merged rows. In this record, the V and J calls reflect TCRdb's handling and not the investigators' own analysis. The sample table contains about 20,000 distinct CDR3 sequences; only one count was recorded for around 55% of them. The ten largest clones capture roughly 17% of the sample.

Points the paper makes about the study in general: Relatively few convalescent patients were included in the study, and early timepoints after natural infection were not analyzed. The median count of SARS-CoV-2-reactive clonotypes went up from 20 to 25 after infection to about 41 after vaccination, although the change was not significant. Of the vaccine-specific clones in convalescent patients, 304 of 307, or nearly all, reacted only to SARS-CoV-2 spike and did not cross-react with common cold coronaviruses. In convalescent patients, a median around 90% of post-vaccine SARS-CoV-2-reactive clones were detected only after vaccination, and vaccine-specific priming was suggested by this finding.

This receptor was identified in a human donor who had recovered from COVID-19. Sequencing was performed on CD4+ T cells from blood, cultured in vitro. The V and J genes are TRBV7-9 and TRBJ1-2; TRBD1 matches 9 bases in the middle. Here is the DNA: TGTGCCAGCAGCTTTCGACAGGGGGTAGGCAACTATGGCTACACCTTC. Translated, this is CASSFRQGVGNYGYTF.